This T cell receptor (beta chain) came from a study of blood T cells in healthy people across ages. The authors ran a second PCR of about 6 to 12 cycles using a sample-barcoded 5' primer and a J-beta primer mix. One entry per CDR3 protein, called by TCRdb with MiXCR from the 5' RACE reads. The data contain about 1.8 million distinct CDR3 sequences, 40% to 55% of them singletons. The CDR3 consists of 17 residues. The germline CDR1 and CDR2 sequences are SEHNR and FQNEAQ (reference sequence). The sample comprised blood. This TCR was sampled from a woman in her thirties or forties in good health. This chain links TRBV7-9 with TRBJ2-1; D may be TRBD2 (7 bases). The tail of the sequence fits TRBJ2-7 better, so the J call may be wrong. The CDR3 loop reads CASSSQGRGSSYNEQYF. The CDR3 bases are TGTGCCAGCAGCTCGCAGGGGCGGGGGAGCTCCTACAATGAGCAGTACTTC.